This T cell receptor beta chain was sequenced during a study of naive and memory T cell subsets. Broader study findings: Clonotypes are single alpha or beta chains, not paired receptors. From naive to CM, EM and EMRA, diversity decreased and Gini increased. The power law exponent of TCR abundance differed between naive and memory cells.

This clonotype has a handful of counts. Its antigen is still unknown. From germline, CDR1 is LNHNV and CDR2 YYDKDF (reference sequence). This CDR3 spans 16 amino acids. V dropped 1 base and J dropped 4; count of bases not matched to a gene: 6. The beta constant-region primer was an equimolar mix of two oligonucleotides covering TRBC1 and TRBC2. One entry per CDR3 protein results from TCRdb running MiXCR on the UMI-ligation and nested PCR reads. The sample consists of under 40,000 distinct CDR3 sequences, roughly 13% of them appearing once. This chain joins TRBV15 and TRBJ2-7, with 11 bases aligning to TRBD2. The sequenced sample consisted of effector memory CD4+ T cells from blood. Stated subset: effector memory, CD45RA- CD27-. The receptor comes from a human donor in good health. The CDR3 spells CATSRGQLAGEYEQYF. Written as DNA, the CDR3 is TGTGCCACCAGCAGAGGACAACTAGCGGGAGAATACGAGCAGTACTTC.